The clone carrying this T cell receptor beta chain was observed many times. The data stem from a study of early T cells in non-severe SARS-CoV-2 infection. Unique molecular identifiers were attached to individual cDNA molecules. One entry per CDR3 protein, called by TCRdb with MiXCR from the 5' RACE reads. The sample lists 35,000 to 40,000 distinct CDR3 sequences, approximately 10% occurring once. This CDR3 comprises 16 residues. Trimming took off 3 bases at V and 1 base at J, with 12 bases between the two ends. Germline loops: CDR1 LGHNA, CDR2 YSLEER. The sequencing sample was made of whole blood. The origin of this receptor is an adult who was a healthcare worker with PCR-confirmed SARS-CoV-2 infection or an uninfected control (not recorded which). The chain has TRBV4-3 and TRBJ1-4; the D is unclear. Written as DNA, the CDR3 is TGCGCCAGCAGCCAGGGCAACGGGAGAACTAATGAAAAACTGTTTTTT. As protein: CASSQGNGRTNEKLFF.